The present TCR beta chain was sequenced within a study of shared clonotypes between healthy human individuals. Notes on the study in general: Few donors restricted represented genetic and exposure-history diversity.

Comment on this clone: Antigen: not known.

Every immunoSEQ plate was one replicate of a subset's evenly spread DNA. In the authors' methods: Filtering of immunoSEQ junctional sequences could not match full-length read filtering. Produced via immunoSEQ multiplex PCR; TCRdb's table is partial and in-frame only. The V and J calls and clone size come from that table; D and trimming were worked out from the DNA. The sample contains more than 2 million clones, around 95% of which appear only once. The CDR3 length is 14 residues. J was trimmed by 5 bases and V by 6 bases; bases with no gene match: 5. The germline gives CDR1 SNHLY, CDR2 FYNNEI. Healthy HIV-negative adults without recent acute infections or vaccinations served as donors.

Sequences were obtained from naive CD4+ T cells sorted from blood. Subset defined: CD45RA+ positively selected. The clonotype was recovered from a man between 18 and 35 years old in good health. The chain links TRBV2 to TRBJ1-5; TRBD1 agrees at 9 bases. This CDR3 is CASRQQGADQPQHF. CDR3 DNA sequence: TGTGCCAGCAGGCAACAGGGGGCGGATCAGCCCCAGCATTTT.